This T cell receptor (beta chain) was obtained from a study of T cells in Graves' hyperthyroidism and ophthalmopathy. Turning to the study itself: Peripheral blood was taken when the disease was first diagnosed, before any treatment began. Study-wide results and limits: Before onset, ophthalmopathy was predicted by the model a median around 6.5 months earlier.

On this clonotype: Its antigen is not identified.

With V trimmed by 6 bases and J by 0 bases, 5 bases remained unmatched. Per germline, CDR1 SQVTM and CDR2 ANQGSEA. This CDR3 is 14 amino acids long. It was RNA transcripts that yielded the amplified TCR beta CDR3 regions. HTBI primers were used for first-round RT-PCR of the TCR CDR3. From the multiplex PCR reads, TCRdb called clonotypes with MiXCR, one entry per CDR3 protein. Here the sample spans 530,000 or so distinct CDR3 sequences, around 24% being singletons. Among ophthalmopathy patients, the Clinical Activity Score reached at least 3, the NOSPECS grade reached at least 4, and duration remained under 3 months.

Sequencing was done on a sample of blood. The clonotype was recovered from a woman under 40 with Graves' ophthalmopathy. The chain employs TRBV29-1 and TRBJ1-3; 7 bases are shared with TRBD1. The CDR3 bases are TGCAGCGTCCCCGGGACAGCCTCTGGAAACACCATATATTTT. It specifies CSVPGTASGNTIYF. The whole variable domain, remainder taken from reference TRBV29-1 and TRBJ1-3, is SAVISQKPSRDICQRGTSLTIQCQVDSQVTMMFWYRQQPGQSLTLIATANQGSEATYESGFVIDKFPISRPNLTFSTLTVSNMSPEDSSIYLCSVPGTASGNTIYFGEGSWLTVV.